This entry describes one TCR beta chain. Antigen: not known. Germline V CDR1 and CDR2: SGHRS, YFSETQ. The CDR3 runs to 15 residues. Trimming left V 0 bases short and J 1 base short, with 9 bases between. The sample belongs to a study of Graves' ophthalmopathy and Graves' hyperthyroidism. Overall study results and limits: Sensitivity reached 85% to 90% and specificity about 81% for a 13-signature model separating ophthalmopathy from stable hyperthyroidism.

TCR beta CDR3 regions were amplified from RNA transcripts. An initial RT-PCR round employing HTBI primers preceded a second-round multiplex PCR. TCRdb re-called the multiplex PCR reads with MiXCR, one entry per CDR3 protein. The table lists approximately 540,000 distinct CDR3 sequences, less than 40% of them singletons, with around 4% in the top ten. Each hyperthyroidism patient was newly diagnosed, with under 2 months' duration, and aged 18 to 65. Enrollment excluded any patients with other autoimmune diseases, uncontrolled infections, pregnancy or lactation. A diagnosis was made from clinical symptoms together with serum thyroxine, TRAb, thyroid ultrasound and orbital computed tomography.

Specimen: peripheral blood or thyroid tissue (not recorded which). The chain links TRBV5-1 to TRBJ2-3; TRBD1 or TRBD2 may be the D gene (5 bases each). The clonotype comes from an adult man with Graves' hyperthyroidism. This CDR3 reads CASSLVEGRTDTQYF. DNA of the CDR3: TGCGCCAGCAGCTTGGTTGAGGGGCGCACAGATACGCAGTATTTT.